The T cell receptor (beta chain) under discussion was sequenced for a study of control samples from healthy donors and cancer patients. Sequencing was performed with immunoSEQ multiplex PCR; in TCRdb, only in-frame clones are kept and a portion is missing. The sample consists of approximately 180,000 clones, around 92% of them appearing once. There are 14 residues in the CDR3. The V and J ends lost 10 bases and 8 bases, in that order; junction bases with no gene match: 13. The germline V gene encodes CDR1 MNHEY and CDR2 SVGAGI. This receptor was identified in a woman aged 40 to 50 in good health. V gene TRBV6-5 combines with J gene TRBJ1-2; 10 bases match TRBD1. Material: blood. This chain's CDR3 is CATQKTGGAQGYTF. The CDR3 coding sequence is TGTGCCACCCAAAAGACAGGGGGCGCCCAGGGCTACACCTTC.